Listed here are 2 T cell receptor beta chains from one sample, sequenced in a study of cytomegalovirus exposure and HLA in healthy donors. Vbeta (60) and Jbeta (13) primers were used in the PCR. The protocol was immunoSEQ multiplex PCR, while the TCRdb copy is restricted to in-frame clones and leaves out a portion. The sample carries about 150,000 clones, roughly three quarters recorded once. Specimen: PBMCs. The source is a woman in her thirties or forties in good health and CMV-seropositive.

This clone was recorded a few times. The rearrangement uses TRBV4-1 and TRBJ1-6; D is undetermined. Germline CDR1 is MGHRA and CDR2 is YSYEKL. The CDR3 runs 16 residues. V was cut by 1 base and J by 1 base, with 8 bases left in between. CDR3 amino acids: CASSQGLLSYNSPLHF. The CDR3, as DNA: TGCGCCAGCAGCCAAGGACTCCTGTCCTATAATTCACCCCTCCACTTT.

Only one count was recorded for this clone. Other DNA sequences in the same sample also yield this CDR3. The chain is built from TRBV2 and TRBJ2-7, with a tentative D call TRBD1 (5 bases). Germline V gives CDR1 SNHLY, CDR2 FYNNEI. The CDR3 consists of 13 residues. V lost 4 bases, J lost 2 bases, and 9 bases lay in between. CDR3 DNA: TGTGCCAGCAGTGTTGGCAGGGCCTACGAGCAGTACTTC. Translated, it gives CASSVGRAYEQYF.